This TCR beta chain appears in the sequencing data of a study of T cell repertoires in cytomegalovirus infection. The wider study: Based on public TCR beta signatures, there were indications of CMV infection and of a matching HLA type.

Comments on this clonotype: The antigen is undetermined.

TCRdb redid the calling of the reads with MiXCR, one entry per CDR3 protein. The sample has around 750,000 distinct CDR3 sequences; around a third are singletons. CDR1 is MNHEY and CDR2 is SMNVEV in the germline V gene (reference sequence). With 5 bases removed from V and 6 bases from J, the gap between germline ends came to 11 bases. The CDR3 contains 14 residues. This TCR derives from a human donor in good health (CMV status not recorded). Some clones in this sample may be carry-over from other donors' samples. The rearrangement joins TRBV27 to TRBJ1-6; D might be TRBD1 (5 bases). Specimen: cultured CD8+ T cells from PBMCs, collected from culture after CMV antigen stimulation. The CDR3 sequence: CASSPGLGNSPLHF. CDR3 nucleotides: TGTGCCAGCAGTCCGGGACTCGGTAATTCACCCCTCCACTTT.